Below, 25 T cell receptor beta chains from the same sample are listed, as sequenced in a study of tumor and adjacent non-tumor tissue in lung cancer. A modified ARM-PCR protocol with three rounds of nested PCR amplified TCRbeta. One entry per CDR3 protein results from TCRdb running MiXCR on the multiplex PCR reads. This sample carries 75,000 to 80,000 distinct CDR3 sequences, over 65% of them seen once, and the ten largest clones take less than 50%. RNA was extracted from bulk tissue without any cell sorting. This non-tumor lung sample came from over 3 cm beyond the tumor edge. The sequenced material came from distant non-tumor lung tissue. All receptors come from a man between 65 and 80 years old with non-small cell lung cancer.

This clonotype was counted a few times. Since no conserved phenylalanine or tryptophan closes the CDR3, a read error is the likely cause. This chain links TRBV11-1 with TRBJ2-1, with 9 bases matching TRBD2. CDR1 is SGHAT and CDR2 is FQDESV in the germline V gene (reference sequence). The CDR3 spans 14 residues. This CDR3 reads CASSLAGAYNEQFI. CDR3 DNA: TGTGCCAGCAGTTTAGCGGGGGCCTACAATGAGCAGTTCATC.

On this clonotype itself: An end of the junction does not agree with germline; a read error may underlie this. V gene TRBV20-1 combines with J gene TRBJ2-7; 11 bases align to TRBD2. From germline, CDR1 is DFQATT and CDR2 SNEGSKA (reference sequence). The CDR3 covers 15 residues. The DNA of the CDR3 is TGCAGTATTAGAGAAAGACTAGCGGGGACCTACGAGCAGCACTTC. Translated, it gives CSIRERLAGTYEQHF.

The J gene is TRBJ1-1, the V gene TRBV11-1; TRBD1 might be the D (6 bases). V shed 3 bases and J shed 14 bases, with 28 bases lying between them. Germline assignment: CDR1 SGHAT and CDR2 FQDESV (reference sequence). This CDR3 is 16 amino acids long. CDR3: CASSFRDITLNTEVFF. CDR3 bases: TGTGCCAGCAGCTTCCGGGACATTACCCTGAACACTGAAGTATTCTTT.

This clonotype came up once. A read error may account for a junction end that differs from germline. The chain uses TRBV29-1 and TRBJ2-2; possible D gene TRBD2, 6 bases. The germline V gene has CDR1 SQVTM and CDR2 ANQGSEA. The CDR3 length is 12 residues. The CDR3 reads CSAGRGTRELLF. The CDR3 region has the DNA TGCAGCGCCGGGCGGGGCACCCGGGAGCTGCTTTTT.

This clonotype showed up just a few times. The chain carries TRBV7-6 and TRBJ2-1, with D hard to call. The germline V gene has CDR1 SGHVS and CDR2 FNYEAQ. V gave up 1 base and J gave up 9 bases, with 10 bases separating them. The CDR3 spans 13 residues. CDR3 sequence: CASSLVGRGEQFF. In DNA, the CDR3 is TGTGCCAGCAGCTTAGTCGGGCGTGGTGAGCAGTTCTTC.

Worth noting for this clonotype: A junction end diverges from the germline sequence, so it may reflect a read error. J is TRBJ1-2 and V is TRBV29-1; D is undetermined. This CDR3 comprises 17 residues. CDR1 SQVTM and CDR2 ANQGSEA come from the germline V gene. The CDR3, as DNA: TGCAGCGTTGAAGAGTACGTTCAGAGCCATACTAACGTTGGCTATACCTTC. It codes for CSVEEYVQSHTNVGYTF.

This clonotype has a handful of counts. This could be a read error, since a much larger clone is one nucleotide away. The chain couples TRBV7-8 to TRBJ2-1; D possibly corresponds to TRBD1 (5 bases). The CDR3 is 12 amino acids. Germline lookup yields CDR1 SGHVS and CDR2 FQNEAQ. The CDR3 is CASCLGDNEQFF. The DNA for the CDR3 is TGTGCCAGCTGCTTAGGGGACAATGAGCAGTTCTTC.

Regarding this clonotype: An end of the junction does not agree with germline; a read error may underlie this. The chain combines TRBV11-3 with TRBJ1-1, with a tentative D call TRBD1 (6 bases). The CDR3 sequence is 16 residues long. Germline lookup yields CDR1 SGHNT and CDR2 YENEEA. CDR3 amino acids: CASSFRDKIQNIEAFF. The DNA of the CDR3 is TGTGCCAGCAGCTTCCGGGACAAAATCCAGAACATTGAAGCTTTCTTT. Variable domain in full (rest from reference TRBV11-3 and TRBJ1-1): EAGVVQSPRYKIIEKKQPVAFWCNPISGHNTLYWYLQNLGQGPELLIRYENEEAVDDSQLPKDRFSAERLKGVDSTLKIQPAELGDSAVYLCASSFRDKIQNIEAFFGQGTRLTVV.

Concerning this clonotype itself: The missing conserved phenylalanine or tryptophan at the end of this CDR3 makes a read error likely. The rearrangement uses TRBV6-5 and TRBJ2-6; 12 nucleotides agree with TRBD1. Germline CDR1 is MNHEY and CDR2 is SVGAGI. The CDR3 consists of 17 residues. The CDR3 sequence: CASSSGTGGSGANVLTL. Here the CDR3 DNA reads TGTGCTAGCAGTTCCGGGACAGGGGGCTCTGGGGCCAATGTCCTGACTCTC.

The gene calls are TRBV5-4 and TRBJ2-7; 7 bases map to TRBD2. CDR1 SGHNT and CDR2 YYREEE come from the germline V gene (reference sequence). Trimming cost V 4 bases and J 12 bases; bases outside gene matches: 16. This CDR3 region has 14 residues. The CDR3, as DNA: TGTGCCAGCAGCGCGCTCGGCAGGGACTACGAGTGGTACTTC. Translated, it gives CASSALGRDYEWYF.

Remarks on this clonotype: This CDR3 is missing its conserved last phenylalanine or tryptophan, likely due to a read error. The genes are TRBV12-3 or TRBV12-4 and TRBJ1-1; D uncertain. The CDR3 covers 14 residues. V was cut by 3 bases and J by 5 bases, with 13 bases left in between. CDR3 nucleotides: TGTGCCAGCAGTTTGTCCACACTAGGGACTGAAGCTTTCCTT. It codes for CASSLSTLGTEAFL.

As concerns this clonotype: Its ends do not fully match the called genes, so a read error is possible. The CDR3 loop is CASSIDTRGGYTF. The CDR3 bases are TGTGCCAGCAGCATAGATACGAGGGGTGGCTACACCTTC. The chain couples TRBV11-2 to TRBJ1-2, with D tentatively TRBD1 (5 bases). Looked up from germline, CDR1 is SGHAT and CDR2 is FQNNGV. The CDR3 spans 13 residues.

This chain joins TRBV11-2 and TRBJ1-2; D gene unclear. This CDR3 comprises 14 residues. Germline V lookup: CDR1 SGHAT, CDR2 FQNNGV. CDR3 loop: CVNSLAAQNYGYTF. Here the CDR3 DNA reads TGTGTCAACAGCTTAGCAGCACAAAACTATGGCTACACCTTC.

The V call is TRBV29-1, the J call TRBJ1-2; D unresolved. The CDR3 extends over 11 amino acids. Germline V gene data show CDR1 as SQVTM and CDR2 as ANQGSEA. V lost 5 bases and J lost 11, with 15 bases in between. DNA for the CDR3: TGCAGCGTTCTGCGGGCGGATGCATACACCTTC. Translating it yields CSVLRADAYTF.

The chain employs TRBV6-5 and TRBJ1-1; 8 nucleotides line up with TRBD1. This CDR3 region has 16 residues. V lost 0 bases to trimming and J lost 5 bases; unmatched junction nucleotides: 8. Germline CDR1 reads MNHEY; CDR2 reads SVGAGI. The CDR3 nucleotides are TGTGCCAGCAGTTACTCACAATGGACAGGGAGTACTGAAGCTTTCTTT. It encodes CASSYSQWTGSTEAFF.

This rearrangement joins TRBV29-1 to TRBJ2-1; TRBD1 matches 9 bases. The germline gives CDR1 SQVTM, CDR2 ANQGSEA. The CDR3 is made up of 12 amino acids. The V and J ends lost 7 bases and 13 bases, in that order; junction bases with no gene match: 11. In nucleotides, the CDR3 is TGCAGCGGTGATACAGGGGGCAACGATCAGTTCTTC. Its protein product is CSGDTGGNDQFF.

About this clonotype: Germline is not matched at one junction end, which may reflect a read error. The rearrangement uses TRBV6-6 and TRBJ2-1, with 9 nucleotides matching TRBD2. The CDR3 runs to 15 residues. The germline V gene encodes CDR1 MNHNY and CDR2 SVGAGI (reference sequence). The CDR3 region has the DNA TGTAACAGCATTATGACTAGCGGCCCTTACAATGAACAGTTCTTC. Encoded protein: CNSIMTSGPYNEQFF.

In the case of this clonotype: Here the CDR3 omits its conserved ending phenylalanine or tryptophan, so a read error is the likely source. The chain couples TRBV7-3 to TRBJ2-3, with D unclear. The V gene's germline CDR1 is SGHTA and CDR2 FQGTGA. There are 15 residues in the CDR3. V was clipped by 0 bases and J by 8 bases, with 15 bases between them. This chain's CDR3 is CASSLTGLLPGTQYL. CDR3 bases: TGTGCCAGCAGCTTAACGGGTTTGTTGCCAGGTACGCAGTATCTT.

This clonotype was recorded once. The chain combines TRBV29-1 with TRBJ2-7, with unresolved D. The CDR3 extends over 14 amino acids. V was shortened by 6 bases and J by 2 bases, with 17 bases between the two germline ends. Germline V gene data show CDR1 as SQVTM and CDR2 as ANQGSEA. DNA for the CDR3: TGCAGCGTCGAAAGGGTGGGAACGACCTACGAGCAGTACTTC. Its translation is CSVERVGTTYEQYF.

This clonotype was observed a handful of times. A read error may be the cause here, since a much bigger clone is one base away. This chain joins TRBV6-2 or TRBV6-3 and TRBJ2-3; a weak D match, TRBD2 (5 bases). V lost 6 bases and J lost 6, with 10 bases in between. This CDR3 is 12 amino acids long. Germline CDR1 MNHEY, CDR2 SVGEGT. Here the CDR3 DNA reads TGTGCCAGCAGCAATTCGGGGGATACGCAGTATTTT. It yields the protein CASSNSGDTQYF.

About this clonotype itself: One junction end does not reproduce the germline sequence, and a read error may be involved. The chain links TRBV28 to TRBJ1-6, with D unresolved. Germline assignment: CDR1 MDHEN and CDR2 SYDVKM. This CDR3 is built from 13 residues. The CDR3 coding sequence is TGTACCAGCAGAAGGGCCTTTAATTCACCCCTCCACTTT. As protein: CTSRRAFNSPLHF.

This clonotype was counted ten times or more. The J gene is TRBJ1-4, the V gene TRBV28; D unresolved. This CDR3 has 14 residues. Germline assignment: CDR1 MDHEN and CDR2 SYDVKM. V was clipped by 1 base and J by 4 bases, with 7 bases between them. The DNA of the CDR3 is TGTGCCAGCAGTTTATCCAGGTTTAATGAAAAACTGTTTTTT. Its translation is CASSLSRFNEKLFF.

In its sample, this clonotype was seen once. The chain carries TRBV29-1 and TRBJ1-2, with D unclear. The CDR3 extends over 12 amino acids. From germline, CDR1 is SQVTM and CDR2 ANQGSEA. CDR3 loop: CRVSDGPYGYTF. DNA for the CDR3: TGCAGAGTTTCGGACGGACCCTATGGCTACACCTTC.

This clonotype was recorded a few times. V gene TRBV7-9 combines with J gene TRBJ2-7, with a tentative D call TRBD2 (7 bases). V lost 5 bases, J lost 5 bases, and 16 bases lay in between. CDR3 length equals 14 residues. Germline assignment: CDR1 SEHNR and CDR2 FQNEAQ (reference sequence). CDR3 amino acids: CASSMGAGDDEQYF. The CDR3 DNA reads TGTGCCAGCAGCATGGGGGCGGGGGACGACGAGCAGTACTTC.

Note on this clonotype: A much larger clone sits a single nucleotide away, making a read error possible. The chain employs TRBV20-1 and TRBJ1-6; D is unresolved. Germline V gene sequence: CDR1 DFQATT, CDR2 SNEGSKA (reference sequence). CDR3 size: 11 residues. CDR3 in amino acids: CSAREGSLLHF. For the CDR3, the DNA is TGCAGTGCTAGAGAGGGTTCACTCCTCCACTTT.